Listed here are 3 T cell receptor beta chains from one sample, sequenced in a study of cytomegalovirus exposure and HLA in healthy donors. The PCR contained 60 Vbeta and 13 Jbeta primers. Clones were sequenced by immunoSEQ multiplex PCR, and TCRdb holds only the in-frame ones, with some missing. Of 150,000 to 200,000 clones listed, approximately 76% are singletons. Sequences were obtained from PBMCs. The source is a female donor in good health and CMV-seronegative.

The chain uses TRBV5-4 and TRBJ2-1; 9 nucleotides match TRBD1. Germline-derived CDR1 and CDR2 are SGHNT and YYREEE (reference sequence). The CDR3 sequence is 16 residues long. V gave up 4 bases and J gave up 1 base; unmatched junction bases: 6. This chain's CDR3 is CASSIGGTGSYNEQFF. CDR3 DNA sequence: TGTGCCAGCAGCATCGGTGGGACAGGGTCCTACAATGAGCAGTTCTTC.

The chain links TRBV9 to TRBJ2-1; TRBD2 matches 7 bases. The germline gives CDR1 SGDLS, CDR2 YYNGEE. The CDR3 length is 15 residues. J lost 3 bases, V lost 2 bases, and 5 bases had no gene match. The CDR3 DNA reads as TGTGCCAGCAGCGTGGGGGGAGGGTTCTACAATGAGCAGTTCTTC. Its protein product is CASSVGGGFYNEQFF.

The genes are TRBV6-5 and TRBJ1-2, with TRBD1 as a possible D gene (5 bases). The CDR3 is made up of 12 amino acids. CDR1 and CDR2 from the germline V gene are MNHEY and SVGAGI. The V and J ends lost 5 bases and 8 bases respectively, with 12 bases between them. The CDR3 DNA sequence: TGTGCCAGCAGTACCGGGGGGAAGGGCTACACCTTC. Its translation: CASSTGGKGYTF.